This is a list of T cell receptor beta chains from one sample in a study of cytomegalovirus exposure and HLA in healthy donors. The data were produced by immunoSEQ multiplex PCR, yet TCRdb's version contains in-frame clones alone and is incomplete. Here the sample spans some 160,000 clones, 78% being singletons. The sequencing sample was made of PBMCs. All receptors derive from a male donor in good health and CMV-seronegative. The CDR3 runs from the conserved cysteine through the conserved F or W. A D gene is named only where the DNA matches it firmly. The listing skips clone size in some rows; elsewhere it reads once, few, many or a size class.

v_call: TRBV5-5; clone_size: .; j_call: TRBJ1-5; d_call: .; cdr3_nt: TGTGCCAGCAGCTTATGGGTTCAGGGCGGCCAGCCCCAGCATTTT; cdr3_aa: CASSLWVQGGQPQHF
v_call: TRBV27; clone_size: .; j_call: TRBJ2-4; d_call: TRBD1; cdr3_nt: TGTGCCAGCAGGACAGGGAACGCCAAAAACATTCAGTACTTC; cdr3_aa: CASRTGNAKNIQYF
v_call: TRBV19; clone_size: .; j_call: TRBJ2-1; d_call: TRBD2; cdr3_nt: TGTGCCAGTAGTTCTCACCCCCGACAGGGGAGCGGGAGGGCTTACAATGAGCAGTTCTTC; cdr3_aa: CASSSHPRQGSGRAYNEQFF
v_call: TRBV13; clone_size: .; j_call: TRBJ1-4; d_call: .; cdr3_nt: TGTGCCAGCAGCTCCCCAGGACAGAAACTGTTTTTT; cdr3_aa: CASSSPGQKLFF
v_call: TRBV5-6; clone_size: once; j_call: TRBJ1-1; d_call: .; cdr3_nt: TGTGCCAGCAGCTTGTGGGCCCTCATGAACACTGAAGCTTTCTTT; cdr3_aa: CASSLWALMNTEAFF
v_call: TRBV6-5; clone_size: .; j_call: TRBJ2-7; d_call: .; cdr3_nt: TGTGCCAGCAGTTCCTTGGACAGCGTCGAGCAGTACTTC; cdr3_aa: CASSSLDSVEQYF
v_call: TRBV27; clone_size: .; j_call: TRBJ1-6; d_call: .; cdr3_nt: TGTGCCAGCAGTTTATCGGGGAGTTCACCCCTCCACTTT; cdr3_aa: CASSLSGSSPLHF
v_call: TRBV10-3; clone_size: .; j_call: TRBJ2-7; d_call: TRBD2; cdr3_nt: TGTGCCGTCCGAACTAGCGGGGGCTCCTACGAGCAGTACTTC; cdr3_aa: CAVRTSGGSYEQYF
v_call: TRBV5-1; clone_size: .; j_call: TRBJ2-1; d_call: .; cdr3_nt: TGCGCCAGCAGCTTGGAAGGGAGTGGTCCTGAGCAGTTCTTC; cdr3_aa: CASSLEGSGPEQFF
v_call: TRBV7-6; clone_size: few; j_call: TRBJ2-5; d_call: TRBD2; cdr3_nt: TGTGCCACTTCACTCCGGGAGGGCCAAGAGACCCAGTACTTC; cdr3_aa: CATSLREGQETQYF
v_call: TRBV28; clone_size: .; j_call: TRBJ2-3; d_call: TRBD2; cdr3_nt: TGTGCCAGCAGACTAGCGGCTCTGAGGTCGGGTACGCAGTATTTT; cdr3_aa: CASRLAALRSGTQYF
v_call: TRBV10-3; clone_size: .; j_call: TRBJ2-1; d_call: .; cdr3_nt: TGTGCCATCAGTGTAGAAGCGGCAGGCAATGAGCAGTTCTTC; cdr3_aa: CAISVEAAGNEQFF
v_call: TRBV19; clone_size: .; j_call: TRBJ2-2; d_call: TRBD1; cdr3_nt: TGTGCCAGTAGTATGTTAGGACAGGGTGTGGAGCTGTTTTTT; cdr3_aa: CASSMLGQGVELFF
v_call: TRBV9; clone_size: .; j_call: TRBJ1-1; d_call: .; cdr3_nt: TGTGCCAGCAGCCCCAACGTCGGGAACACTGAAGCTTTCTTT; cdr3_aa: CASSPNVGNTEAFF
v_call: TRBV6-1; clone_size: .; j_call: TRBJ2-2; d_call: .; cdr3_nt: TGTGCCAGCAGTGAATGGGAGAACGGGGAGCTGTTTTTT; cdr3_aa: CASSEWENGELFF
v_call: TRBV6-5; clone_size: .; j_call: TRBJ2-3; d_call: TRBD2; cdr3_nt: TGTGCCAGCAGTTACACTAGCGCCGGCACAGATACGCAGTATTTT; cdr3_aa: CASSYTSAGTDTQYF
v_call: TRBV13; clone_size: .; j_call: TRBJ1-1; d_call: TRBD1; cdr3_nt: TGTGCCAGCAGCTTTACAGGGGGGGGTGAAGCTTTCTTT; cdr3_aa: CASSFTGGGEAFF
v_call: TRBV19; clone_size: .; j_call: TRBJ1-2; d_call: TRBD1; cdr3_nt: TGTGCCAGTAGTCCCTGGGACAGGGGGCTTCACTATGGCTACACCTTC; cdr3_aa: CASSPWDRGLHYGYTF
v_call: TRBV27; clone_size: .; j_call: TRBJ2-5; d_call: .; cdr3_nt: TGTGCCAGCGGCCTTTCGGAGAGTGAGACCCAGTACTTC; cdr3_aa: CASGLSESETQYF
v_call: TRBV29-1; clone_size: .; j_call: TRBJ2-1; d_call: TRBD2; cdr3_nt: TGCAGCGTTGAAGATCGGGGAGGGGAGTTCTTC; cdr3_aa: CSVEDRGGEFF
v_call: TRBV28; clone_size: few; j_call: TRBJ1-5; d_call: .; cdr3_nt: TGTGCCAGCAGTTTAGCAGGGAATAGCAATCAGCCCCAGCATTTT; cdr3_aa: CASSLAGNSNQPQHF
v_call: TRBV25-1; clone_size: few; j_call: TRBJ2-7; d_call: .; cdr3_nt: TGTGCCAGCAGTGCCAGGGGACCCTACGAGCAGTACTTC; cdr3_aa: CASSARGPYEQYF
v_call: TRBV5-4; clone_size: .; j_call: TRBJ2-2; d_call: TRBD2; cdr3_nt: TGTGCCAGCTCTCGGACTAGCGGGGGAACGAACACCGGGGAGCTGTTTTTT; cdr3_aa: CASSRTSGGTNTGELFF
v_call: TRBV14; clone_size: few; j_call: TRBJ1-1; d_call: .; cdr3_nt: TGTGCCAGCAGCTACGCAGACAGGAACACTGAAGCTTTCTTT; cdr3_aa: CASSYADRNTEAFF
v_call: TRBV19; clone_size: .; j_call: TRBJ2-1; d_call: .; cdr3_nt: TGTGCCGTTCGGGACTTCGCCAATGAGCAGTTCTTC; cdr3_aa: CAVRDFANEQFF
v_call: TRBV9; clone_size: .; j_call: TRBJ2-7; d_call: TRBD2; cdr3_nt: TGTGCCAGCAGCGTAGGTTCGGGGGGCGAGCAGTACTTC; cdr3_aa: CASSVGSGGEQYF
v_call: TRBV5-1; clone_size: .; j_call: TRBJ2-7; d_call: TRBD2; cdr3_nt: TGCGCCAGCAGCCCCTTGGTAGCGGGAGGATCCTACGAGCAGTACTTC; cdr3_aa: CASSPLVAGGSYEQYF
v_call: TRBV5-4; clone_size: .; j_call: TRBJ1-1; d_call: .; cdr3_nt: TGTGCCAGCAGCCCCCAGAACACTGAAGCTTTCTTT; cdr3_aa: CASSPQNTEAFF
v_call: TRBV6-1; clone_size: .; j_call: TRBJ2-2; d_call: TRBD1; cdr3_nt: TGTGCCAGCAGGAGGGGGCTAGATCGTGCCGGGGAGCTGTTTTTT; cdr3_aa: CASRRGLDRAGELFF
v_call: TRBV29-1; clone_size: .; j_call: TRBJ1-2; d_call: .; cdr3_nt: TGCAGCGTTGTGAAGGGACACTCTAACTATGGCTACACCTTC; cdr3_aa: CSVVKGHSNYGYTF
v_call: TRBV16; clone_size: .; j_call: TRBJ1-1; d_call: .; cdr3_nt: TGTGCCAGCAGACGTAGGGGACAAGGCACTGAAGCTTTCTTT; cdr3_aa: CASRRRGQGTEAFF
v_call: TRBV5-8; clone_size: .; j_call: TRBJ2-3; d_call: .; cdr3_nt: TGTGCCAGCAGCTTGCTCAGCACAGATACGCAGTATTTT; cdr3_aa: CASSLLSTDTQYF
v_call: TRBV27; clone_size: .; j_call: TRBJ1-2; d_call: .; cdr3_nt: TGTGCCAGCAGTTTACGTCCGACAGGAGCTAACTATGGCTACACCTTC; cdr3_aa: CASSLRPTGANYGYTF
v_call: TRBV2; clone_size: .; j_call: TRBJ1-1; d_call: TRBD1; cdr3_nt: TGTGCCAGCAGGGGACAGGCCGGACAAGCTTTCTTT; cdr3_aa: CASRGQAGQAFF
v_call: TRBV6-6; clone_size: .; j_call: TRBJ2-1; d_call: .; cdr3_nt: TGTGCCAGCCGGGGTACTCGGGCCGATGAGCAGTTCTTC; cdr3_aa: CASRGTRADEQFF
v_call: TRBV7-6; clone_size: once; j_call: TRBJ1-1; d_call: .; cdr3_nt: TGTGCCAGCAGCTTAGGCTCGGGAGGTATGAACACTGAAGCTTTCTTT; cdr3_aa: CASSLGSGGMNTEAFF
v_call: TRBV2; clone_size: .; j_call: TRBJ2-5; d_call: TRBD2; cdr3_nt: TGTGCCAGCAGTGGGGGCCTAGCGGGGAGACAAGAGACCCAGTACTTC; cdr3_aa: CASSGGLAGRQETQYF
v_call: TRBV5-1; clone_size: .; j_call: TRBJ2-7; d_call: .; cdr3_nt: TGCGCCAGCAGCTTGGGAAGGGGGATTATCTACGAGCAGTACTTC; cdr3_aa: CASSLGRGIIYEQYF
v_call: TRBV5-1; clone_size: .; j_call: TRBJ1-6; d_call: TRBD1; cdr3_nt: TGCGCCAGCAGCACGGGGGACAGACTTTCACCCCTCCACTTT; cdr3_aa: CASSTGDRLSPLHF
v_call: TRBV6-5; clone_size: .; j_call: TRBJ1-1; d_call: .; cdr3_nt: TGTGCCAGCGGTGGCAGGGTGAACGCTGAAGCTTTCTTT; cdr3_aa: CASGGRVNAEAFF
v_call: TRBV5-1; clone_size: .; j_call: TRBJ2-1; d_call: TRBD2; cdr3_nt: TGCGCCAGCAGCCTACCGGGACTACCAGAGCAGTTCTTC; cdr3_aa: CASSLPGLPEQFF
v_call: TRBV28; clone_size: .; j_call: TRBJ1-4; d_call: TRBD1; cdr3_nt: TGTGCCAGCAGTTTATCCAGGGTTGGTCTCAGCAGGGGGAATGAAAAACTGTTTTTT; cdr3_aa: CASSLSRVGLSRGNEKLFF
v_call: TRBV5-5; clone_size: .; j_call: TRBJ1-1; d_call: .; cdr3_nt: TGTGCCAGCAGCATCGACTTGCACACTGAAGCTTTCTTT; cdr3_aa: CASSIDLHTEAFF
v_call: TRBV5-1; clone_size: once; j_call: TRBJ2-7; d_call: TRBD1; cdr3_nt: TGCGCCAGCAGCTTGGACAGGGGTCAGTACGAGCAGTACTTC; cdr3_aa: CASSLDRGQYEQYF
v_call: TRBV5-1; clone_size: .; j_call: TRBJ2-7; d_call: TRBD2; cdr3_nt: TGCGCCAGCAGCCCCCGGGGGGGCGAGCAGTACTTC; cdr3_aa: CASSPRGGEQYF
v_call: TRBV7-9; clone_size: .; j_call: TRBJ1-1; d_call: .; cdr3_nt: TGTGCCAGCAGCTTAGAACAGACTCGAGGGACTGAAGCTTTCTTT; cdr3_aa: CASSLEQTRGTEAFF
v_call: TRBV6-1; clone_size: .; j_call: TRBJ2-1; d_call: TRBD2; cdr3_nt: TGTGCCAGCAGTTGGACTAGCGGATCCTACAATGAGCAGTTCTTC; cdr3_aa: CASSWTSGSYNEQFF
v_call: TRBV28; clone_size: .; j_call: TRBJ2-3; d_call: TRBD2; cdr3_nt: TGTGCCAGCACTCGAGCGGGAGGTTCTAGGGGGCAGTATTTT; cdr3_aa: CASTRAGGSRGQYF
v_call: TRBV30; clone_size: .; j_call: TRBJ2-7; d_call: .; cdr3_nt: TGTGCCTGGAGTGGGGGACTTCTCTACGAGCAGTACTTC; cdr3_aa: CAWSGGLLYEQYF
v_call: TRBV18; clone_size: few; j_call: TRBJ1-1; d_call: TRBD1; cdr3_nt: TGTGCCAGCTCGCCACCGACAGGGGTCACTGAAGCTTTCTTT; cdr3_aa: CASSPPTGVTEAFF
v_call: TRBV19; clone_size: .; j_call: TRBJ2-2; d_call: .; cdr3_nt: TGTGCCAGTAGGAATGAGGGACTGAACACCGGGGAGCTGTTTTTT; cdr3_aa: CASRNEGLNTGELFF
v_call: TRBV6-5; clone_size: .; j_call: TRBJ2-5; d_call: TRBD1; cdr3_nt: TGTGCCAGCAGTTACGGACAGGGGTTTCAAGAGACCCAGTACTTC; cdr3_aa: CASSYGQGFQETQYF
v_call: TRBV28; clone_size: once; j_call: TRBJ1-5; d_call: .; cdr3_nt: TGTGCCAGCAGTTTCTACGGGGGTCAGCCCCAGCATTTT; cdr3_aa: CASSFYGGQPQHF
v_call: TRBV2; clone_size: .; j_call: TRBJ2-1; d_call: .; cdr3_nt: TGTGCCAGCAGACTAAGCATAATCCACAATGAGCAGTTCTTC; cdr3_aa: CASRLSIIHNEQFF
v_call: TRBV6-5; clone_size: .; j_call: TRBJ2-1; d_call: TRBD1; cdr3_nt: TGTGCCAGCAGTTCCCACCCGGGACAGATCAATGAGCAGTTCTTC; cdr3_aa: CASSSHPGQINEQFF
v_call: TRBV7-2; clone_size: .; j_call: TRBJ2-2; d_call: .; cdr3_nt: TGTGCCAGCAGCTTAAGACAACCCGGGGAGCTGTTTTTT; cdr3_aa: CASSLRQPGELFF
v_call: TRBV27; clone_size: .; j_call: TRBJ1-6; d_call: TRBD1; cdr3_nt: TGTGCCAGCACCAGGACAGGAAATTCACCCCTCCACTTT; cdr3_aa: CASTRTGNSPLHF